Listed below are T cell receptor beta chains from one sample, sequenced in a study of blood T cell repertoires in COVID-19. Assay used: immunoSEQ multiplex PCR; TCRdb lists only in-frame clones, some missing. Altogether 23,000 or so clones are present, roughly four fifths being singletons, with the ten largest covering more than 6%. The sequenced sample consisted of peripheral blood. The receptors derive from a human donor in a cohort sampled during active COVID-19. Each CDR3 is given with its conserved first and last residue.

TRBV4-3 CASSQESRGNTEAFF
TRBV4-3 CASSQPDRFTEAFF
TRBV5-1 CASSLDFADTQYF
TRBV9 CASSVVGRGQETQYF
TRBV6-5 CASRSRGMGKAFF
TRBV4-2 CASSQEFGGISYNEQFF
TRBV7-3 CASSPKGQRNEKLFF
TRBV5-1 CASSFSSGGAYNEQFF
TRBV28 CASSSIQGPRGYGYTF
TRBV4-2 CASSQVKRQGGGYTF
TRBV30 CAWSRDRPKGYTF
TRBV12-3/TRBV12-4 CVSTSGENDGYTF
TRBV28 CASRLQGARSNQPQHF
TRBV5-1 CASSPGLAGTNEQFF
TRBV5-1 CASSLSGGRGDTQYF
TRBV14 CASSHPGQGVYEQYF
TRBV18 CASSYSGELFF
TRBV2 CASSDWFQFNEQFF
TRBV5-5 CASSVGQTNTEAFF
TRBV3-1/TRBV3-2 CASSPLAGPYNEQFF
TRBV7-9 CASSRDLAGTDTQYF
TRBV20-1 CSATDSNQPQHF
TRBV7-8 CASSLGTGFQGEAFF
TRBV4-1 CASSQVGGASYNEQFF
TRBV7-2 CASSLSAGGGLQYF
TRBV10-3 CAISPGQYPSPLHF
TRBV7-9 CASSTGTGSYEQYF
TRBV6-5 CASSLRGGNQPQHF
TRBV6-6 CASSFITGTVQETQYF
TRBV3-1/TRBV3-2 CASSHRWAGGETQYF
TRBV5-1 CASSLGVGASETQYF
TRBV10-3 CAISEPASGGPISYNEQFF
TRBV19 CASSPGTGTDTQYF
TRBV2 CASSEDGLINEQFF
TRBV5-8 CASSLGGRYTGELFF
TRBV4-1 CASSQPGRNSPLHF
TRBV27 CASRKPGQPYNEQFF